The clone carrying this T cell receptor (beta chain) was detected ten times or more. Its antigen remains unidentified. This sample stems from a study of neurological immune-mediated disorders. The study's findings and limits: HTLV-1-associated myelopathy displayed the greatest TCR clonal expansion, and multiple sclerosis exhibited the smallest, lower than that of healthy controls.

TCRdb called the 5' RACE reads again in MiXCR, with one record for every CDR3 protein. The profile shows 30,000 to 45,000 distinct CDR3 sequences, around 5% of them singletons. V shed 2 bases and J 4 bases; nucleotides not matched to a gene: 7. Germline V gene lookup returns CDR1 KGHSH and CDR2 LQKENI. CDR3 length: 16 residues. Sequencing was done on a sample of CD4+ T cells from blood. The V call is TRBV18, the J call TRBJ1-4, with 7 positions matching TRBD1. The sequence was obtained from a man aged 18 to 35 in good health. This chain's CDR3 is CASSPGRDSLNEKLFF. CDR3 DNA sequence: TGTGCCAGCTCACCAGGGAGGGACAGTCTTAATGAAAAACTGTTTTTT.